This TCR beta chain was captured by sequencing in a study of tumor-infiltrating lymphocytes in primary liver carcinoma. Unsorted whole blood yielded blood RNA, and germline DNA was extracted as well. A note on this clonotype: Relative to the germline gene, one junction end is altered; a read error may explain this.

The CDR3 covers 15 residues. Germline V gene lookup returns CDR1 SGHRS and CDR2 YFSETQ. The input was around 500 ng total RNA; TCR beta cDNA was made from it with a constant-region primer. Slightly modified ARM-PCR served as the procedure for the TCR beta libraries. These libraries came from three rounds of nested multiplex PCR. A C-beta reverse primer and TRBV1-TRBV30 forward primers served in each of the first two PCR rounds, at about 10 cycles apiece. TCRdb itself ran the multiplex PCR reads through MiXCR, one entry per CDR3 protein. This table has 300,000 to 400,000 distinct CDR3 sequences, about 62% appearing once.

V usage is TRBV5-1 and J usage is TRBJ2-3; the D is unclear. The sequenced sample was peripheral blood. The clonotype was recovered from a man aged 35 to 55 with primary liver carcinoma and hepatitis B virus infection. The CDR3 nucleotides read TGCGCCAGCAGCTTGGAGGGCAGACGCACAGATACGCGGTATTTT. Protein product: CASSLEGRRTDTRYF.